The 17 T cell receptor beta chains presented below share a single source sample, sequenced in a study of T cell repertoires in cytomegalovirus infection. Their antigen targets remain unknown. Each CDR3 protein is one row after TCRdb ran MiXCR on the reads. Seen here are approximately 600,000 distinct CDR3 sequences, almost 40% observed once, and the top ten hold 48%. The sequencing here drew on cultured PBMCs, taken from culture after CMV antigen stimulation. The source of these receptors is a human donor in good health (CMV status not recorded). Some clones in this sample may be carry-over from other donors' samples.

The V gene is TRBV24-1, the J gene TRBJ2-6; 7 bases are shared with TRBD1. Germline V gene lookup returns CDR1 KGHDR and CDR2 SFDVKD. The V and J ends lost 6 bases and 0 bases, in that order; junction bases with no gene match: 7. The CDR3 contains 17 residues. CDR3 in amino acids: CATSFQGEVSGANVLTF. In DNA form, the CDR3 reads TGTGCCACCAGTTTTCAGGGGGAAGTCTCTGGGGCCAACGTCCTGACTTTC.

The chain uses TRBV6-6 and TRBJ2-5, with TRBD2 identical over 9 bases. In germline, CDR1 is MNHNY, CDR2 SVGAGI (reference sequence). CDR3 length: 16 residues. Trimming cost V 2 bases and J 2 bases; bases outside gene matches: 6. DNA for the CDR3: TGTGCCAGCAGTTACCGGCTAGCGGGGCCGCAAGAGACCCAGTACTTC. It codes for CASSYRLAGPQETQYF.

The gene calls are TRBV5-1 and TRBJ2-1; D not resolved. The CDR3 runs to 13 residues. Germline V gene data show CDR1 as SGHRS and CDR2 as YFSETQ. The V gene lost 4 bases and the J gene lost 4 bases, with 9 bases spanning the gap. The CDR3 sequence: CASSETLYNEQFF. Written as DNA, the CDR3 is TGCGCCAGCAGCGAGACACTTTACAATGAGCAGTTCTTC.

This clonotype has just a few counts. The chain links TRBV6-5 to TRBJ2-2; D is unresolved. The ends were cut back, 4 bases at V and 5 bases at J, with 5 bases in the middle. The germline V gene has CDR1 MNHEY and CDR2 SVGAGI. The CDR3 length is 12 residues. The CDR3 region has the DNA TGTGCCAGCAGTTCGATGACCGGGGAGCTGTTTTTT. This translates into CASSSMTGELFF.

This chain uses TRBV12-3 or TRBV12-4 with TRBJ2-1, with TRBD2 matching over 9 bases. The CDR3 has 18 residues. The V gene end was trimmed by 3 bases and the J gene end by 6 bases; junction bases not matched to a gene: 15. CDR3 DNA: TGTGCCAGCAGTTTGAAATGGGCTAGCGGGACCGCCTTCAATGAGCAGTTCTTC. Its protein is CASSLKWASGTAFNEQFF.

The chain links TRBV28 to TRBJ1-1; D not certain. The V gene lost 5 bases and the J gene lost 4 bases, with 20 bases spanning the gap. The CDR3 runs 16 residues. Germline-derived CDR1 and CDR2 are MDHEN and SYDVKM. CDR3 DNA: TGTGCCAGCAGTAGCAATTTTGGGTTGGAGGGCACTGAAGCTTTCTTT. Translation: CASSSNFGLEGTEAFF.

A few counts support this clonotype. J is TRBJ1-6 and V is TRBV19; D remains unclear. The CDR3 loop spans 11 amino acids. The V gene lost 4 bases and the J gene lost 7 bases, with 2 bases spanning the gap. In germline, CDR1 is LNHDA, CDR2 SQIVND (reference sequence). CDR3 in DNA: TGTGCCAGTAGTAAGAATTCACCCCTCCACTTT. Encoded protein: CASSKNSPLHF.

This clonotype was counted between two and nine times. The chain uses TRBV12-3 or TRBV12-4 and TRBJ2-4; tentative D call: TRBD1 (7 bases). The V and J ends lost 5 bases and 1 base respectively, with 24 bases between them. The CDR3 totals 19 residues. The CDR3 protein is CASSPGRRGLRVAKNIQYF. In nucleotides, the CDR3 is TGTGCCAGCAGTCCGGGGAGGAGGGGGCTAAGGGTGGCCAAAAACATTCAGTACTTC.

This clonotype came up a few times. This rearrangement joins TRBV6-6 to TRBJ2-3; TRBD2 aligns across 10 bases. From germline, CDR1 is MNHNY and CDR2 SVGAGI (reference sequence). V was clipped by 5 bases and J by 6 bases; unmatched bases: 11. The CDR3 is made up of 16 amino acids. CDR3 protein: CASSDGSLAGADTQYF. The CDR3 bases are TGTGCCAGCAGTGATGGAAGTCTAGCGGGAGCCGATACGCAGTATTTT.

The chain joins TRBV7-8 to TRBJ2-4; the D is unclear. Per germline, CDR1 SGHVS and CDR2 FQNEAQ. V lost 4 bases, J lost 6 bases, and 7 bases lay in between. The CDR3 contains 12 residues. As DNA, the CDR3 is TGTGCCAGCAGCTCCCCGGGAAACATTCAGTACTTC. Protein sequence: CASSSPGNIQYF.

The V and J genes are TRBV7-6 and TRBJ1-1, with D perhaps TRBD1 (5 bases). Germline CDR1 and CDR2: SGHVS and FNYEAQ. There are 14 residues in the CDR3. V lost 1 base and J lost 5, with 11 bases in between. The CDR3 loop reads CASSLEPGETEAFF. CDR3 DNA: TGTGCCAGCAGCTTAGAACCGGGGGAGACTGAAGCTTTCTTT.

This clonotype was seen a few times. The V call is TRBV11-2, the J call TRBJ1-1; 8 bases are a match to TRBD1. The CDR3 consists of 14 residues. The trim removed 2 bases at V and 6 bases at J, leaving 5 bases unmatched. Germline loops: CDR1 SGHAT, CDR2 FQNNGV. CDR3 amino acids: CASSLKAGGSEAFF. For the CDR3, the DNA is TGTGCCAGCAGCTTAAAAGCAGGGGGCTCTGAAGCTTTCTTT.

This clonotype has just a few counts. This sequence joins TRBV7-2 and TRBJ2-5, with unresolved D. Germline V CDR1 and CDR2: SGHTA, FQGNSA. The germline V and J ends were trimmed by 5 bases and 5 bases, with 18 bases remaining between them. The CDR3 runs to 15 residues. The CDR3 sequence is CASSHRVEIGETQYF. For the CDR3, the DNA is TGTGCCAGCAGCCACCGAGTAGAAATTGGGGAGACCCAGTACTTC.

DNA for the CDR3: TGCAGCATGACAGGCCCCAACACTGAAGCTTTCTTT. This encodes CSMTGPNTEAFF. The V call is TRBV29-1, the J call TRBJ1-1; D might be TRBD1 (6 bases). Trimming removed 8 bases at V and 2 bases at J, with 12 bases between. Germline CDR1 and CDR2: SQVTM and ANQGSEA. This CDR3 has 12 amino acids.

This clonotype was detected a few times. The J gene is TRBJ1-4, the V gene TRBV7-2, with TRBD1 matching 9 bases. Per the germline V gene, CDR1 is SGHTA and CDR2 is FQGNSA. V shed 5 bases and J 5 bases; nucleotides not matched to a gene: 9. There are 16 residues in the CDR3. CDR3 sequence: CASSPDRTGENEKLFF. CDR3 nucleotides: TGTGCCAGCAGCCCTGATAGGACAGGGGAAAATGAAAAACTGTTTTTT.

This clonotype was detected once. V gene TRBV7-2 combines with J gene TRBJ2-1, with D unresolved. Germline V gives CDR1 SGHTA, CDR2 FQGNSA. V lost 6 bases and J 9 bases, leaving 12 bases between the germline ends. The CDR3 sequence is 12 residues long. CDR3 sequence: CASSPGMGEQFF. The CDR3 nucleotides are TGTGCCAGCAGTCCTGGGATGGGTGAGCAGTTCTTC.

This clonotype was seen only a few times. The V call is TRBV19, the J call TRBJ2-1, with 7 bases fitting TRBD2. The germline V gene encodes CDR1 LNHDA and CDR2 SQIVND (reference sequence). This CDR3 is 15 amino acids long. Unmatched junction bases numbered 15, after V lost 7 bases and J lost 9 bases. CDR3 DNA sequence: TGTGCCAGTACCCCGAGGGGTGGACTAGAAGCTGAGCAGTTCTTC. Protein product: CASTPRGGLEAEQFF.